The 6 T cell receptor beta chains presented below share a single source sample, sequenced in a study of T cell repertoires in cytomegalovirus infection. TCRdb used MiXCR to reprocess the reads, holding one entry per CDR3 protein. The sample carries roughly 500,000 distinct CDR3 sequences, approximately 10% recorded once. The specimen sequenced was PBMCs. The source is a human donor in good health (CMV status not recorded). Some clones in this sample may be carry-over from other donors' samples.

There are many counts of this clonotype. This chain connects TRBV5-6 to TRBJ1-2; D is perhaps TRBD1 (6 bases). The V gene's germline CDR1 is SGHDT and CDR2 YYEEEE. The CDR3 covers 15 residues. Trimming shortened V by 4 bases and J by 4 bases, and 17 bases separated the two germline ends. CDR3 sequence (DNA): TGTGCCAGCAGCCAGCGACAGGCAAGGGTCTATGGCTACACCTTC. Protein: CASSQRQARVYGYTF. The whole variable domain, remainder taken from reference TRBV5-6 and TRBJ1-2, is DAGVTQSPTHLIKTRGQQVTLRCSPKSGHDTVSWYQQALGQGPQFIFQYYEEEERQRGNFPDRFSGHQFPNYSSELNVNALLLGDSALYLCASSQRQARVYGYTFGSGTRLTVV.

Turning to this clonotype: The conserved phenylalanine or tryptophan normally closing the CDR3 is absent here, so this likely arose from a read error. This chain uses TRBV30 with TRBJ2-7; 7 positions match TRBD1. The CDR3 length is 14 residues. The V gene's germline CDR1 is GTSNPN and CDR2 SVGIG (reference sequence). The junction had 9 bases not matched to a gene; V was cut back by 2 bases and J by 5 bases. The CDR3 sequence: CAWSSGTAPNEQYL. CDR3 coding DNA: TGTGCCTGGAGTTCCGGGACAGCCCCCAACGAGCAGTACTTA.

This clonotype was seen at least ten times. V and J are TRBV4-2 and TRBJ2-1, with 7 bases that match TRBD2. Germline-derived CDR1 and CDR2 are LGHNA and YNFKEQ. This CDR3 contains 16 residues. V lost 1 base, J lost 7 bases, and 10 bases stayed unmatched. Here the CDR3 DNA reads TGTGCCAGCAGCCAAGCCCCGGGAGGCCCTCGGAATGAGCAGTTCTTC. Its translation is CASSQAPGGPRNEQFF.

This clonotype has a count of ten or more. This rearrangement joins TRBV12-3 or TRBV12-4 to TRBJ1-2; D gene ambiguous. The CDR3 runs 12 residues. The germline V and J ends were trimmed by 6 bases and 7 bases, with 12 bases remaining between them. The CDR3: CASRGGNGGYTF. The CDR3 DNA reads as TGTGCCAGCAGAGGAGGGAATGGTGGCTACACCTTC.

The table lists this clonotype with many counts. The J gene is TRBJ1-5, the V gene TRBV7-2; D is possibly TRBD1 (5 bases). The CDR3 covers 15 residues. From germline, CDR1 is SGHTA and CDR2 FQGNSA. V gave up 2 bases and J gave up 5 bases, with 13 bases separating them. CDR3 loop: CASSLSRGRYQPQHF. The CDR3, as DNA: TGTGCCAGCAGCTTATCGCGGGGCAGGTATCAGCCCCAGCATTTT.

This clonotype has at least ten counts. An end of the junction does not agree with germline; a read error may underlie this. The chain carries TRBV20-1 and TRBJ1-5; D perhaps matches TRBD1 (6 bases). This CDR3 comprises 13 residues. Germline CDR1 and CDR2: DFQATT and SNEGSKA (reference sequence). CDR3 sequence reads: CSARDRSNQPQHF. The CDR3 DNA reads as TGCAGTGCTCGAGACAGGAGCAATCAGCCCCAGCATTTT.